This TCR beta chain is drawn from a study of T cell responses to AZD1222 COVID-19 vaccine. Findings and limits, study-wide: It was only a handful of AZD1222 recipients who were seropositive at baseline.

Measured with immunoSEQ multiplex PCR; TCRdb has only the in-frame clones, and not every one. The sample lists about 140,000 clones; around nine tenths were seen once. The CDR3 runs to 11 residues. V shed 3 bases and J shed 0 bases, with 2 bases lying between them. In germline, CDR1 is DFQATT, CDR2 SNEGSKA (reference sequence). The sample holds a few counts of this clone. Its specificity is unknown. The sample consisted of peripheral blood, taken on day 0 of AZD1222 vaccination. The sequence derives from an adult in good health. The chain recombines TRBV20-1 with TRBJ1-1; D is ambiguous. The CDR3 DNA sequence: TGCAGTGCTAGGATGAACACTGAAGCTTTCTTT. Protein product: CSARMNTEAFF.